The T cell receptor (beta chain) described here comes from a study of cytomegalovirus exposure and HLA in healthy donors (dated by TCRdb to about 2017). Broadly, across the study: According to an earlier analysis of 587 of the donors, about 170 million T cells yielded over 90 million unique TCR beta sequences and approximately 300 Gb of sequence data. Roughly 300 gigabases of sequencing data and 70 million to 95 million unique TCR sequences made up an early release that covered approximately 620 HLA-typed donors. Of the roughly 400 genotyped donors, around 81% fell in the genetic ancestry cluster associated with self-reported Caucasian donors. The aim of the study was to test whether cataloging public T cell receptors could identify signatures of past pathogen exposure. Using immunosequencing, the study profiled T cell repertoires from some 670 subjects and related those repertoires to cytomegalovirus serostatus. Besides the first cohort of some 670 subjects, a separate validation cohort made up of roughly 120 different subjects was used. The study combined high-throughput TCR immunosequencing, statistical association of individual TCRs with disease status, and machine learning to predict cytomegalovirus infection status. In a later analysis, previously published TCR beta repertoires from 600 to 850 donors were re-analyzed and high-resolution HLA genotyping was added so that TCR occurrence patterns could be studied. The later analysis used no new phenotypic data to find candidate immune exposures, relying instead on TCR beta sequences and their occurrence across donors. In an earlier analysis of around 540 of the donors, high-throughput TCR beta sequencing was used to judge whether each TCR beta V gene segment behaved as functional or pseudogenic. Alongside the repertoire data, information on donor age, sex, ethnicity and CMV serostatus was compiled. Genome-wide SNP genotypes for about three fifths of the roughly 670 donors were used in a later genetic analysis, which treated that subset as a discovery cohort. Every repertoire in the discovery cohort had been generated on one and the same sequencing platform. Class I and class II HLA loci were covered by the typing at four-digit resolution. The number of donors typed differed by locus, with about 629-630 for A, B, C, DRB1 and DQB1, approximately 500 for DQA1, 600 to 610 for DPA1, and some 470 for DPB1. Because of strong linkage in the cohort, four to six DR-DQ haplotypes were treated as single units for association and clustering. Among several hundred genotyped donors of the cohort, an average of approximately 240,000 unique TCR beta nucleotide sequences was sequenced per donor, of which 15% to 20% were non-productive.

Trimming leaves V shorter by 4 bases and J shorter by 4 bases, with the junction holding 1 base beyond the gene matches. CDR1 and CDR2 (SGHNT, YENEEA) derive from the germline V gene. CDR3 length: 14 amino acids, cysteine to phenylalanine. Of all the DNA, just the CDR3 is kept, 42 bases in frame from base 1. Preparation of the library involved the immunoSEQ multiplex PCR assay. A mixture of 60 forward primers for TCR Vbeta segments and 13 reverse primers for TCR Jbeta segments was used in the multiplex PCR. Amplification of the CDR3 region of rearranged TCR beta genes was performed with a multiplex PCR assay on genomic DNA. The amplified TCR beta libraries were sequenced on the Illumina HiSeq System as 87-base-pair reads. As for how the authors treated the data: Across the 666 repertoires, a later analysis counted tens of millions of unique TCR beta chains, roughly 11 million of which were shared by at least two donors. Raw reads were error-corrected and collapsed into unique sequences by a nearest-neighbor algorithm in which closely related sequences were merged to remove PCR and sequencing errors. Alignment of CDR3 sequences to IMGT reference sequences was used to assign V, D and J gene segments. For a sequence to be retained, a match of at least six nucleotides was required to both a V gene segment and a J gene segment. A rearrangement counted as productive if the CDR3 had no stop codons and remained in frame with V and J, and every other rearrangement counted as non-productive. Following IMGT convention, CDR3 was defined as the stretch from the second conserved V-encoded cysteine to the conserved J-encoded phenylalanine. In an earlier analysis of around 640 of the donors, sequences lacking an unambiguous match to a single V gene segment were excluded. In an earlier analysis of 587 of the donors, a V segment was called functional when productive rearrangements were above 56.7%, and segregating when the standard deviation between donors exceeded 5%. A statistical classification framework was built for diagnosing cytomegalovirus status from the catalog of TCR beta chain sequences. In a later analysis, TCR nucleotide sequences were compared against IMGT/GENE-DB human TR gene sequences so that V and J genes could be assigned. The TCRdist pipeline was used in a later analysis to assign CDR3 sequences and most-parsimonious VDJ recombination scenarios. A later analysis defined each TCR beta chain by its CDR3 amino acid sequence plus V-gene family, and excluded reads lacking a unique V-gene family. To address suspected cross-contamination and a sequencing artifact, a later analysis removed around 590 highly shared, low-generation-probability nucleotide sequences. A later analysis calculated a clonal expansion index for each public chain from normalized within-repertoire ranks of inferred template counts. A later analysis computed generation probabilities with a VDJ recombination model fitted to out-of-frame rearrangements, and checked the results against IGoR. Hypergeometric tests were used in a later analysis to score TCR-TCR, TCR-HLA and TCR-CMV co-occurrence, with a repertoire-size bias correction applied to the TCR pairs. False discovery rates were estimated in a later analysis by permuting HLA or CMV assignments 20 times. In a later analysis, co-occurring TCRs were grouped using DBSCAN, and TCRdist sequence similarity was added for clustering within HLA-allele-positive subsets. Co-occurrence clustering excluded repertoires with fewer than 30,000 or more than 120,000 public chains, plus five with anomalous nucleotide sharing. TCRdb's version of the immuneACCESS table is confined to in-frame rearrangements and falls short of the full clone set. An unresolved V gene accounts for under half of the shortfall where checked; the remainder is of unknown origin. D and trimming come from the DNA, and the V and J calls and clone size come from that table. Across this sample there are under 200,000 clones, with around three quarters seen only once. 3% to 3.5% of the sample goes to the ten largest clones.

On this clone itself: Which antigen it targets is not known. The input lacks base qualities; no much larger clone sits a single base away.

The cohort was made up of approximately 670 healthy bone marrow donors. All cohort members were sampled while nominally healthy, although unrecorded immune exposures were likely present. The donor was CMV seronegative and belonged to the group of 350 or so seronegative cohort members. Every donor gave a peripheral blood sample, and the peripheral blood mononuclear cells from that sample were used for TCR beta sequencing. The Qiagen DNeasy Blood Extraction Kit was used to extract genomic DNA from the blood cell samples. The study at large found these results: Presence/absence analyses assumed roughly uniform sequencing depth across donors, an assumption that may not hold. In a later analysis, the rate of TCR association differed among HLA loci, with DRB1 alleles having the most associated TCRs and HLA-C alleles having the fewest. CMV serostatus was the only immune exposure information available for the cohort. In a later analysis, about 16,000 TCR beta sequences were associated with specific HLA alleles at a false discovery rate of 0.05. Some 16 rarely observed V segments, including chromosome 9 orphons, were excluded from the earlier analysis of about 500 of the donors because counts were too low. According to a later genetic analysis, donors in an Asian-associated ancestry cluster had fewer N-insertions in productive TCRs than the approximately 700-donor mean. Most TCR sequences were seen in very few donors, while some public TCRs were found in many individuals. An earlier analysis of several hundred of the donors showed that most TCR beta V segments appeared in productive rearrangements either about 90% or about 30% of the time, which broadly matched IMGT annotations. In a later analysis, HLA-associated TCR beta chains were found to be more clonally expanded and to have lower generation probabilities than equally common non-associated chains. It was suggested by the authors that the approach could potentially be generalized to other disease states and immunological phenotypes. In a later analysis, several top co-occurrence clusters were reported to appear linked to parvovirus B19, influenza, CMV and Epstein-Barr virus. A cluster of highly shared sequence variants was judged likely to represent a technical artifact of the sequencing pipeline. The cohort was sequenced for TCR beta chains only, and without alpha or paired-chain data the features that could be detected were limited. In vitro tests confirmed that a few of the cytomegalovirus-associated TCR beta chains recognize cytomegalovirus antigens. Strong co-occurrence of HLA alleles, especially DR and DQ, made assigning TCR associations to individual alleles difficult. Cytomegalovirus status was reported to be diagnosed by the classifier with high specificity and sensitivity in both the original and validation cohorts. Because HLA typing was missing for some donors at each locus, association tests included only the typed subset. Correlated functional status among segregating V segments might be attributable to linkage disequilibrium, but an unknown experimental factor could not be ruled out. A later genetic analysis associated a missense DCLRE1C variant with V-gene and J-gene trimming of TCR beta chains, and an independent cohort replicated the association. A further reported finding was that TCR beta sequences accurately predicted the HLA-A and HLA-B alleles for most subjects in the first cohort. The study gave a list of under 200 TCR beta chains associated with cytomegalovirus. According to a later analysis, most CMV-associated TCR beta chains appeared to be HLA-restricted, and the HLA associations seemed to be driven largely by CMV exposure. The 87-base-pair reads could not distinguish some IMGT-functional V segments, including TRBV6-2 and TRBV6-3, so those segments were excluded.

The chain was built from TRBV11-3 and TRBJ1-6, and TRBD1 aligns with 7 junction nucleotides. The sequenced sample was PBMCs. This TCR was sampled from a woman aged 40 to 50 in good health and CMV-seronegative. DNA sequence: TGTGCCAGCAGCTCAGGGGGGTATAATTCACCCCTCCACTTT. This codes for CASSSGGYNSPLHF.